This entry is about one T cell receptor (beta chain). The sequence runs out 3 residues before the end of the CDR3; the remainder is reconstructed from the germline J gene. The assay was immunoSEQ multiplex PCR, and TCRdb's table has in-frame clones only and misses some. Across about 40,000 clones, the top ten clones capture roughly 6.8% of the sample. Germline CDR1 is LNHDA and CDR2 is SQIVND (reference sequence). CDR3 length: 15 amino acids. The data are from a study of T cells in women clearing cervical HPV infection. Material for sequencing was blood buffy coat. This receptor was taken from a woman between 18 and 70 years old with a cervical HPV16 infection that either progressed to CIN3+ or cleared (not recorded which). The rearrangement links TRBV19 to TRBJ1-4, with a weak D call TRBD1 (5 bases). The CDR3 is CASSMTGLLNSPLFF. Partial CDR3 DNA: TGTGCCAGTAGTATGACGGGACTCCTGAATTCACCA.